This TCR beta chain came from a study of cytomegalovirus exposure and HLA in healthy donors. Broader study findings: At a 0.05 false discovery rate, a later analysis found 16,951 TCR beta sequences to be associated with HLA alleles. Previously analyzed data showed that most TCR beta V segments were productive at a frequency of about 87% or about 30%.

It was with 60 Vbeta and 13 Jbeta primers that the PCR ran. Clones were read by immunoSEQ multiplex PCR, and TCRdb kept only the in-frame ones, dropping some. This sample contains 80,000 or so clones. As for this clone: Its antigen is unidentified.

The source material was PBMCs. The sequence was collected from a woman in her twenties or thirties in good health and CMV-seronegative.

CDR3 region: CASAGRSTDTQYF. CDR3 bases: TGCGCCAGCGCAGGGAGGAGCACAGATACGCAGTATTTT. The chain uses TRBV5-1 and TRBJ2-3, with D maybe TRBD2 (6 bases). Germline V gene data show CDR1 as SGHRS and CDR2 as YFSETQ. This CDR3 contains 13 residues. The V end lost 7 bases, the J end lost 0 bases, and 9 bases lay between the germline ends.